Detailed here is one T cell receptor beta chain. Its antigen remains unknown. V was pared by 10 bases and J by 4 bases, with 6 bases of the junction left unmatched. Germline CDR1 and CDR2: SNHLY and FYNNEI. This CDR3 region has 12 residues. The table came from immunoSEQ multiplex PCR; TCRdb's copy has only in-frame clones and leaves some out. The sample carries about 2,500 clones, roughly four fifths recorded once. The sample originates from a study of immune cell composition in non-small cell lung cancer. About the study: Histologic subtype was mainly adenocarcinoma or squamous cell carcinoma. The study's findings and limits: Tumour TCR-beta clonality was not significantly tied to smoking pack-years. Around 75% of squamous and roughly 32% of adenocarcinoma cases had tumour-associated clones >0.5%.

Normal lung was sampled as far from the tumour as possible, at least 3 cm. This chain joins TRBV2 and TRBJ1-2, with 7 bases fitting TRBD1. The TCR was taken from a human donor with non-small cell lung cancer. Specimen: non-adjacent lung tissue. For the CDR3, the DNA is TGTGCCAACGAGGGACAGCTCTATGGCTACACCTTC. Its translation: CANEGQLYGYTF.